The 21 T cell receptor beta chains listed next were all sequenced from one sample in a study of shared clonotypes between healthy human individuals. Assay: immunoSEQ multiplex PCR; the TCRdb copy retains only in-frame clones and omits some. The sample yields around 510,000 clones, 90% to 96% seen once. The sequenced material came from naive CD4+ T cells sorted from blood. The sample's subset: CD45RA+ positively selected. The receptor set was obtained from a woman aged 25 to 39 in good health.

This chain joins TRBV27 and TRBJ1-5; the match to TRBD1 covers 8 bases. V lost 4 bases to trimming and J lost 9 bases; unmatched junction nucleotides: 8. The CDR3 loop spans 14 amino acids. Germline CDR1 MNHEY, CDR2 SMNVEV (reference sequence). CDR3 sequence (DNA): TGTGCCAGCAGTTACCACGGACAGGGTTGGCCCCAGCATTTT. Residues: CASSYHGQGWPQHF.

The CDR3, as DNA: TGCGCCAGCAGCCAAGACACCTCGTGGGGGACTAATGAAAAACTGTTTTTT. The encoded protein is CASSQDTSWGTNEKLFF. The chain has TRBV4-1 and TRBJ1-4; possible D gene TRBD1, 5 bases. The length of the CDR3 is 17 residues. The germline gives CDR1 MGHRA, CDR2 YSYEKL. V was clipped by 0 bases and J by 2 bases, with 13 bases between them.

Note on this clone: This same CDR3 is encoded by further DNA sequences in the sample. The chain recombines TRBV7-3 with TRBJ2-7; possibly TRBD1 or TRBD2 for D (6 bases each). The CDR3 sequence is 15 residues long. The V gene lost 1 base and the J gene lost 3 bases, with 13 bases spanning the gap. Germline assignment: CDR1 SGHTA and CDR2 FQGTGA. CDR3 DNA sequence: TGTGCCAGCAGCTTAAGAGCCGGGGGCAACTACGAGCAGTACTTC. Translating it yields CASSLRAGGNYEQYF. The whole variable domain, remainder taken from reference TRBV7-3 and TRBJ2-7, is GAGVSQTPSNKVTEKGKYVELRCDPISGHTALYWYRQSLGQGPEFLIYFQGTGAADDSGLPNDRFFAVRPEGSVSTLKIQRTERGDSAVYLCASSLRAGGNYEQYFGPGTRLTVT.

The chain is built from TRBV7-9 and TRBJ2-5, with TRBD2 identical over 15 bases. Germline CDR1 is SEHNR and CDR2 is FQNEAQ (reference sequence). CDR3 length equals 16 residues. Germline trimming cut 5 bases from V and 4 bases from J; bases unmatched to any gene: 5. DNA of the CDR3: TGTGCCAGCAGCCCCCAGGGACTAGCGGGAGGAGAGACCCAGTACTTC. Protein sequence: CASSPQGLAGGETQYF.

This chain connects TRBV7-3 to TRBJ2-1; maybe TRBD2 (5 bases). V was trimmed by 3 bases and J by 8 bases, leaving 11 bases between them. Per germline, CDR1 SGHTA and CDR2 FQGTGA. The CDR3 sequence is 13 residues long. This CDR3 reads CASSLRAGHEQFF. The CDR3 DNA follows: TGTGCCAGCAGCTTGAGGGCGGGTCATGAGCAGTTCTTC.

The CDR3 spells CASRLQGAYNNEQFF. The CDR3 nucleotides are TGTGCCAGCAGACTTCAGGGTGCTTACAACAATGAGCAGTTCTTC. V gene TRBV11-2 combines with J gene TRBJ2-1; TRBD1 is a possible D gene (5 bases). The germline V and J ends were trimmed by 6 bases and 5 bases, with 17 bases remaining between them. The germline CDR1 and CDR2 sequences are SGHAT and FQNNGV. CDR3 length: 15 amino acids.

The rearrangement links TRBV18 to TRBJ2-5; maybe TRBD2 (5 bases). The germline gives CDR1 KGHSH, CDR2 LQKENI. This CDR3 comprises 13 residues. V gave up 2 bases and J gave up 4 bases, with 8 bases separating them. The CDR3 DNA reads as TGTGCCAGCTCACCAAGGAGGTCAGAGACCCAGTACTTC. Translating it yields CASSPRRSETQYF.

This chain uses TRBV25-1 with TRBJ2-1; D gene unclear. The CDR3 has 15 residues. V lost 0 bases to trimming and J lost 8 bases, with 14 bases between them. Germline assignment: CDR1 MGHDK and CDR2 SYGVNS. CDR3 in amino acids: CASSEYSLPGHEQFF. The CDR3 DNA reads TGTGCCAGCAGTGAATATAGTCTCCCCGGGCATGAGCAGTTCTTC.

J is TRBJ2-3 and V is TRBV11-2; D is unclear. V shed 3 bases and J shed 9 bases, with 16 bases lying between them. Germline values: CDR1 SGHAT, CDR2 FQNNGV. This CDR3 is built from 14 residues. CDR3: CASSFTLLVPTQYF. The CDR3 DNA follows: TGTGCCAGCAGCTTTACGCTCCTAGTCCCGACGCAGTATTTT.

This clone appeared a single time. The chain combines TRBV5-1 with TRBJ1-1; no clear D gene. Per germline, CDR1 SGHRS and CDR2 YFSETQ. V lost 0 bases, J lost 3 bases, and 6 bases lay in between. This CDR3 comprises 13 residues. CDR3 sequence: CASSLGWDTEAFF. CDR3 in DNA: TGCGCCAGCAGCTTGGGTTGGGACACTGAAGCTTTCTTT.

J is TRBJ1-2 and V is TRBV13, with 8 bases aligning to TRBD1. J was trimmed by 10 bases and V by 5 bases; bases with no gene match: 6. The germline CDR1 and CDR2 sequences are PRHDT and FYEKMQ (reference sequence). This CDR3 region has 12 residues. Here the CDR3 DNA reads TGTGCCAGCAGCCGGGACAGGACAGACTACACCTTC. Translating gives CASSRDRTDYTF.

The chain uses TRBV27 and TRBJ2-1; D is possibly TRBD2 (6 bases). Germline V CDR1 and CDR2: MNHEY, SMNVEV (reference sequence). V dropped 3 bases and J dropped 6 bases, with 15 bases sitting between them. There are 15 residues in the CDR3. The CDR3 DNA reads as TGTGCCAGCAGTTTGATTCGGAGGGAGCTCAATGAGCAGTTCTTC. Residues: CASSLIRRELNEQFF.

The chain uses TRBV5-5 and TRBJ2-7; D remains ambiguous. Germline-derived CDR1 and CDR2 are SGHKS and YYEKEE (reference sequence). The CDR3 is 13 residues long. The ends were cut back, 3 bases at V and 3 bases at J, with 10 bases in the middle. CDR3 nucleotides: TGTGCCAGCAGCTCCCGCACGGGCTACGAGCAGTACTTC. It is translated as CASSSRTGYEQYF.

Only one count was recorded for this clone. The chain has TRBV6-5 and TRBJ2-1; TRBD2 matches at 9 bases. Germline CDR1 and CDR2: MNHEY and SVGAGI. The V gene end was trimmed by 0 bases and the J gene end by 4 bases; junction bases not matched to a gene: 4. The CDR3 runs to 16 residues. CDR3 sequence: CASSYSPLAGYNEQFF. CDR3 nucleotide sequence: TGTGCCAGCAGTTACTCGCCCCTAGCGGGGTACAATGAGCAGTTCTTC.

The rearrangement links TRBV28 to TRBJ2-6; no definite D call. V lost 3 bases and J 0 bases, leaving 6 bases between the germline ends. The CDR3 totals 15 residues. Germline-derived CDR1 and CDR2 are MDHEN and SYDVKM. Written as DNA, the CDR3 is TGTGCCAGCAGTTTCACTTACTCTGGGGCCAACGTCCTGACTTTC. It encodes CASSFTYSGANVLTF.

CDR3 amino acids: CASSRIRWDGSSYEQYF. The CDR3 bases are TGTGCCAGCAGCCGCATAAGGTGGGACGGGAGCTCCTACGAGCAGTACTTC. The genes are TRBV11-2 and TRBJ2-7; perhaps TRBD2 as D (6 bases). The CDR3 is made up of 17 amino acids. From germline, CDR1 is SGHAT and CDR2 FQNNGV. V was clipped by 5 bases and J by 0 bases, with 20 bases between them.

For this clone: The same CDR3 arises from other DNA sequences in this sample as well. The chain employs TRBV5-1 and TRBJ2-3; D may be TRBD1 or TRBD2 (5 bases each). V gave up 4 bases and J gave up 3 bases, with 12 bases separating them. CDR1 is SGHRS and CDR2 is YFSETQ in the germline V gene. This CDR3 contains 14 residues. CDR3 sequence (DNA): TGCGCCAGCAGCCCGGGACCCGGGACAGATACGCAGTATTTT. This translates into CASSPGPGTDTQYF.

The chain links TRBV2 to TRBJ2-7; no clear D. Trimming removed 6 bases at V and 0 bases at J, with 15 bases between. CDR3 length equals 15 residues. Germline assignment: CDR1 SNHLY and CDR2 FYNNEI. CDR3 protein: CASRGKALSSYEQYF. The DNA of the CDR3 is TGTGCCAGCAGGGGAAAAGCGTTGAGCTCCTACGAGCAGTACTTC. The whole variable domain, remainder taken from reference TRBV2 and TRBJ2-7, is EPEVTQTPSHQVTQMGQEVILRCVPISNHLYFYWYRQILGQKVEFLVSFYNNEISEKSEIFDDQFSVERPDGSNFTLKIRSTKLEDSAMYFCASRGKALSSYEQYFGPGTRLTVT.

This clone was picked up one time. V and J are TRBV28 and TRBJ2-7, with D perhaps TRBD2 (6 bases). The CDR3 runs to 12 residues. Trimming removed 2 bases from V and 6 bases from J, with 8 bases in between. Germline CDR1 reads MDHEN; CDR2 reads SYDVKM. The CDR3 DNA is TGTGCCAGCAGTTTAGACGGGGGCGAGCAGTACTTC. Its protein is CASSLDGGEQYF.

As to this clone: This CDR3 is also generated by other DNA sequences in the sample. The V gene is TRBV5-1, the J gene TRBJ2-5; weak D call: TRBD1 (6 bases). V was cut by 4 bases and J by 5 bases, with 12 bases left in between. This CDR3 contains 13 residues. Germline assignment: CDR1 SGHRS and CDR2 YFSETQ. Here the CDR3 reads CASSPQGPETQYF. The CDR3 DNA is TGCGCCAGCAGCCCCCAGGGGCCGGAGACCCAGTACTTC.

The J gene is TRBJ1-1, the V gene TRBV27; 8 bases are a match to TRBD1. Germline CDR1 MNHEY, CDR2 SMNVEV (reference sequence). The CDR3 covers 15 residues. Germline trimming cut 4 bases from V and 4 bases from J; bases unmatched to any gene: 8. The CDR3 region has the DNA TGTGCCAGCAGTTATCGGCCAGGGGGCGGCACTGAAGCTTTCTTT. Its protein is CASSYRPGGGTEAFF.